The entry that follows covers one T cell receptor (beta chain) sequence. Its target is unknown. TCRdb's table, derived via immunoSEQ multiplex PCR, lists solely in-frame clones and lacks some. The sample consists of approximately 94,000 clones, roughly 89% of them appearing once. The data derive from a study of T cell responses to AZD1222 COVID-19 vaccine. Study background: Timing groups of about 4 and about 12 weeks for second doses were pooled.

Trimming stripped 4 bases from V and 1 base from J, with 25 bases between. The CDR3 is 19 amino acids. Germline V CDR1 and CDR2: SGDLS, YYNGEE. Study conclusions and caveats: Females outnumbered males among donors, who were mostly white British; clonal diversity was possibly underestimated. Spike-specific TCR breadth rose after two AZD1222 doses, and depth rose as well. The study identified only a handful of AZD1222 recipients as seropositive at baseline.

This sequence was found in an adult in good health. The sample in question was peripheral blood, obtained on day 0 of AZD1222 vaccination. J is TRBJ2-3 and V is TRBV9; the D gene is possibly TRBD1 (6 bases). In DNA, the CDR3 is TGTGCCAGCAGCCACAGCCCCGGGACACCCACTGGGGGCACAGATACGCAGTATTTT. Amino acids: CASSHSPGTPTGGTDTQYF. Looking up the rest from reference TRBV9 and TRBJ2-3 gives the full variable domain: DSGVTQTPKHLITATGQRVTLRCSPRSGDLSVYWYQQSLDQGLQFLIQYYNGEERAKGNILERFSAQQFPDLHSELNLSSLELGDSALYFCASSHSPGTPTGGTDTQYFGPGTRLTVL.